One sample yielded the 19 T cell receptor beta chains listed below, sequenced in a study of blood T cells in healthy people across ages (dated by TCRdb to the mid-2010s). The library was made by 5' RACE. Sequenced on an Illumina HiSeq 2500. A second PCR of about 6 to 11 cycles was performed with a sample-barcoded 5' primer and a J-beta primer mix. Using fastp trimming at Q25 and MiXCR clonotype assembly, TCRdb reanalyzed the public sequencing data and kept in-frame beta chains. Rows with one shared CDR3 protein collapse into an entry with the most common genes and DNA. Present in this sample are about 1.6 million distinct CDR3 sequences, approximately 32% of which were seen just once. The biggest ten clones account for around 11% of the sample. What was sequenced was blood. The receptors come from a woman aged 25 to 39 in good health.

V usage is TRBV9 and J usage is TRBJ1-2; D gene ambiguous. Germline lookup yields CDR1 SGDLS and CDR2 YYNGEE. V lost 0 bases, J lost 8 bases, and 11 bases lay in between. CDR3 length: 13 amino acids. Here the CDR3 reads CASSVGGSLGYTF. As DNA, the CDR3 is TGTGCCAGCAGCGTAGGCGGGAGCCTGGGCTACACCTTC.

V is TRBV12-3 or TRBV12-4 and J is TRBJ2-5, with D possibly TRBD1 on 6 matching bases. The DNA end favors TRBJ2-7, so the J call may be wrong. The length of the CDR3 is 14 residues. CDR3 nucleotides: TGTGCCAGCACCTCGGGACACTCGGGATACGAGCAGTACTTC. Encoded protein: CASTSGHSGYEQYF.

This clonotype was counted at least ten times. The chain combines TRBV29-1 with TRBJ2-7, with D perhaps assigned TRBD1 or TRBD2 (5 bases each). This CDR3 is built from 12 residues. Deletions cut 6 bases from V and 2 bases from J, with 11 bases between. Germline V gene lookup returns CDR1 SQVTM and CDR2 ANQGSEA. In DNA form, the CDR3 reads TGCAGCGTAGGGACGGATACCTACGAGCAGTACTTC. Its translation: CSVGTDTYEQYF.

This clonotype occurred once. This chain links TRBV4-1 with TRBJ1-6; no reliable D call. Germline-derived CDR1 and CDR2 are MGHRA and YSYEKL. CDR3 length: 16 amino acids. Deletions cut 2 bases from V and 2 bases from J, with 10 bases between. In nucleotides, the CDR3 is TGCGCCAGCAGCCAAACAACCGGCCCCTATAATTCACCCCTCCACTTT. Translating it yields CASSQTTGPYNSPLHF.

This chain links TRBV19 with TRBJ2-1, with D possibly being TRBD2 (6 bases). Trimming shortened V by 7 bases and J by 5 bases, and 12 bases separated the two germline ends. CDR1 LNHDA and CDR2 SQIVND come from the germline V gene (reference sequence). The CDR3 covers 13 residues. CDR3 nucleotides: TGTGCCAGTAACCGGGACTTTGACAATGAGCAGTTCTTC. This codes for CASNRDFDNEQFF.

A note on this clonotype: The junction departs from germline at one end; a sequencing error may be responsible. The rearrangement links TRBV7-2 to TRBJ2-1; 8 bases align to TRBD2. This CDR3 contains 14 residues. Germline lookup yields CDR1 SGHTA and CDR2 FQGNSA. For the CDR3, the DNA is TGTGCCAGCAGCGGCGCGGGGGGTTACAGTGAGCAGTTCTTC. It is translated as CASSGAGGYSEQFF.

On this clonotype: This may come from a read error, since a much larger clone is one base off. This chain's CDR3 is CVSSLTTGTEQFF. CDR3 nucleotide sequence: TGCGTCAGCAGCCTCACCACCGGGACCGAGCAGTTCTTC. V is TRBV4-1 and J is TRBJ2-1; D possibly uses TRBD1 or TRBD2 (5 bases each). This CDR3 contains 13 residues. Per the germline V gene, CDR1 is MGHRA and CDR2 is YSYEKL.

On this clonotype itself: One junction end does not reproduce the germline sequence, and a read error may be involved. This chain joins TRBV5-1 and TRBJ2-6, with D tentatively TRBD1 (5 bases). CDR1 and CDR2 (germline): SGHRS, YFSETQ. This CDR3 has 16 residues. Here the CDR3 reads CASGLLQAKGANVLTF. CDR3 nucleotides: TGCGCCAGCGGCTTGTTACAGGCAAAGGGGGCCAACGTCCTGACTTTC.

This clonotype showed up just a few times. The rearrangement joins TRBV11-2 to TRBJ2-7, with 9 bases matching TRBD1. Trimming took 1 base from V and 3 from J; bases not matched to a gene: 7. The CDR3 length is 16 residues. Germline V CDR1 and CDR2: SGHAT, FQNNGV. The CDR3 bases are TGTGCCAGCAGCTTAGTATCCCCGGGACAGGGCTACGAGCAGTACTTC. Translation gives CASSLVSPGQGYEQYF.

The rearrangement links TRBV5-5 to TRBJ2-1; D remains ambiguous. The CDR3 totals 15 residues. The germline gives CDR1 SGHKS, CDR2 YYEKEE (reference sequence). V dropped 2 bases and J dropped 7 bases, with 16 bases sitting between them. This chain's CDR3 is CASSFSISLTNEQFF. As DNA, the CDR3 is TGTGCCAGCAGCTTTAGTATATCGCTGACTAATGAGCAGTTCTTC.

This chain joins TRBV5-5 and TRBJ2-2; D is undetermined. V was trimmed by 2 bases and J by 2 bases, leaving 10 bases between them. The CDR3 length is 15 residues. Germline lookup yields CDR1 SGHKS and CDR2 YYEKEE (reference sequence). The CDR3 nucleotides read TGTGCCAGCAGCTTTGGTACAGAAAACACCGGGGAGCTGTTTTTT. Protein product: CASSFGTENTGELFF.

The V call is TRBV20-1, the J call TRBJ1-4; D remains unclear. CDR3 length equals 13 residues. Germline CDR1 is DFQATT and CDR2 is SNEGSKA (reference sequence). Trimming cost V 4 bases and J 8 bases, with 14 bases left between them. CDR3 loop: CSATARLEEKLFF. The CDR3 DNA reads TGCAGTGCTACCGCCAGGCTGGAAGAAAAACTGTTTTTT.

The chain joins TRBV2 to TRBJ2-1; no reliable D call. Germline values: CDR1 SNHLY, CDR2 FYNNEI. The V end lost 4 bases, the J end lost 2 bases, and 12 bases lay between the germline ends. CDR3 length equals 15 residues. In DNA form, the CDR3 reads TGTGCCAGCAGTGTTGAGACCAAAACCTACAATGAGCAGTTCTTC. This translates into CASSVETKTYNEQFF.

This clonotype has ten or more counts. The rearrangement uses TRBV5-1 and TRBJ1-1, with D possibly TRBD1 on 5 matching bases. Trimming took 0 bases from V and 0 from J, leaving 6 bases between them. This CDR3 has 14 residues. Germline CDR1 SGHRS, CDR2 YFSETQ. CDR3 DNA sequence: TGCGCCAGCAGCTTGGGGGGCTTGAACACTGAAGCTTTCTTT. This codes for CASSLGGLNTEAFF. Full variable domain (missing parts from reference TRBV5-1 and TRBJ1-1): KAGVTQTPRYLIKTRGQQVTLSCSPISGHRSVSWYQQTPGQGLQFLFEYFSETQRNKGNFPGRFSGRQFSNSRSEMNVSTLELGDSALYLCASSLGGLNTEAFFGQGTRLTVV.

The chain carries TRBV6-2 or TRBV6-3 and TRBJ1-1; D unclear. Looked up from germline, CDR1 is MNHEY and CDR2 is SVGEGT. V was pared by 6 bases and J by 8 bases, with 10 bases between. The CDR3 has 11 residues. CDR3 nucleotides: TGTGCCAGCAGCCACGGCGGCGAAGCTTTCTTT. Translation gives CASSHGGEAFF.

Concerning this clonotype itself: A clone one base away is much larger, so this may be a read error. V gene TRBV4-1 combines with J gene TRBJ2-7; D possibly corresponds to TRBD2 (7 bases). The CDR3 extends over 15 amino acids. Trimming stripped 4 bases from V and 4 bases from J, with 17 bases between. CDR1 is MGHRA and CDR2 is YSYEKL in the germline V gene. CDR3 in DNA: TGCGCCAGCAGCCCCCCCGGCGGGGGCCGGTACGAGCAGTACGTC. Translation: CASSPPGGGRYEQYV.

With respect to this clonotype: Likely a read error: the CDR3 ends without its conserved phenylalanine or tryptophan. The chain carries TRBV7-3 and TRBJ1-1; D unclear. CDR1 and CDR2 (germline): SGHTA, FQGTGA. V lost 3 bases to trimming and J lost 2 bases, with 10 bases between them. The CDR3 is 14 amino acids. CDR3 bases: TGTGCCAGCAGCTTCGGAGGGAAAAACACTGAAGCTTTCTTG. It translates to CASSFGGKNTEAFL.

This clonotype was detected ten times or more. The rearrangement uses TRBV6-5 and TRBJ2-6; the D is unclear. V lost 7 bases and J 0 bases, leaving 10 bases between the germline ends. This CDR3 region has 15 residues. Germline lookup yields CDR1 MNHEY and CDR2 SVGAGI. CDR3 bases: TGTGCCAGCACCCCAGGAAGCTCTGGGGCCAACGTCCTGACTTTC. Protein sequence: CASTPGSSGANVLTF.

This chain links TRBV23-1 with TRBJ2-6, with TRBD1 matching over 9 bases. TRBV23-1 is treated as an ORF (open reading frame) with a function not yet certain. The CDR3 is made up of 16 amino acids. The V and J ends lost 7 bases and 2 bases, in that order; junction bases with no gene match: 6. The CDR3 DNA reads as TGCGCCAGCATGTCGGGACAGGGTCCTGGGGCCAACGTCCTGACTTTC. It encodes CASMSGQGPGANVLTF.